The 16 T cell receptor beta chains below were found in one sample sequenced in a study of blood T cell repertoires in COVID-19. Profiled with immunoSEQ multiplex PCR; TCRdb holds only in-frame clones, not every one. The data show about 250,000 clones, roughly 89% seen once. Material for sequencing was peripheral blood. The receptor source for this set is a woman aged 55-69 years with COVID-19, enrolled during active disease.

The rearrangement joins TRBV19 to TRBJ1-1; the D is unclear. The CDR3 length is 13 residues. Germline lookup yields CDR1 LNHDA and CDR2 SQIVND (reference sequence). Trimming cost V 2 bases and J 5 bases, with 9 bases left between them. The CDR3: CASSISARTEAFF. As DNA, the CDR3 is TGTGCCAGTAGTATATCGGCGAGGACTGAAGCTTTCTTT.

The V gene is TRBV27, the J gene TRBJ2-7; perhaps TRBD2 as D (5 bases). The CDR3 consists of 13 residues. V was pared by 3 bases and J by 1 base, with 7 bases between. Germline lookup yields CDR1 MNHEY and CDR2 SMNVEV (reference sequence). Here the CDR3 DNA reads TGTGCCAGCAGTTTCCCGGGGTCCTACGAGCAGTACTTC. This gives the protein CASSFPGSYEQYF.

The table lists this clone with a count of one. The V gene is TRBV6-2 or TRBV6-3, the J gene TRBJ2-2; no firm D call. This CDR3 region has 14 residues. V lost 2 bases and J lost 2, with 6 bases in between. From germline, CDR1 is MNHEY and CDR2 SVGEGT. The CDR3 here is CASSYSRNTGELFF. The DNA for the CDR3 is TGTGCCAGCAGTTACAGTAGAAACACCGGGGAGCTGTTTTTT.

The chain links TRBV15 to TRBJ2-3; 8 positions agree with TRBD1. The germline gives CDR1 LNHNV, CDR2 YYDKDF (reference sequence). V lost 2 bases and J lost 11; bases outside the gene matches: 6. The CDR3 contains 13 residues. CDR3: CATSRLGTGQQYF. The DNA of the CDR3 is TGTGCCACCAGCAGACTAGGGACAGGACAGCAGTATTTT. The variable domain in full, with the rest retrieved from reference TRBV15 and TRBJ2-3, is DAMVIQNPRYQVTQFGKPVTLSCSQTLNHNVMYWYQQKSSQAPKLLFHYYDKDFNNEADTPDNFQSRRPNTSFCFLDIRSPGLGDTAMYLCATSRLGTGQQYFGPGTRLTVL.

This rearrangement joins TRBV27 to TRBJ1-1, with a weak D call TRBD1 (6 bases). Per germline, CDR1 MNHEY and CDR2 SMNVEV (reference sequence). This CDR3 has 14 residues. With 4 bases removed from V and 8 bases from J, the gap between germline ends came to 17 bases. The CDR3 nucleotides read TGTGCCAGCAGTTCAATCACAGGGTCCGGGGAAGCTTTCTTT. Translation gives CASSSITGSGEAFF.

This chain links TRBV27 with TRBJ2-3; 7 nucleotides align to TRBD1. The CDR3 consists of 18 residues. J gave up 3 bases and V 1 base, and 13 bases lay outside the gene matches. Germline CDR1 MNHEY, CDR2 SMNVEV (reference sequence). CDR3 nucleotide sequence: TGTGCCAGCAGTTTATTACCATTAGACAGGGTTGGGACAGATACGCAGTATTTT. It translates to CASSLLPLDRVGTDTQYF.

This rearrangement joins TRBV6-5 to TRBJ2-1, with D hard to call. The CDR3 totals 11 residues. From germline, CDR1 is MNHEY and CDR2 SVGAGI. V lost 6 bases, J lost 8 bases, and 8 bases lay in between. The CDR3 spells CASRALHEQFF. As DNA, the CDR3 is TGTGCCAGCAGAGCTCTCCATGAGCAGTTCTTC.

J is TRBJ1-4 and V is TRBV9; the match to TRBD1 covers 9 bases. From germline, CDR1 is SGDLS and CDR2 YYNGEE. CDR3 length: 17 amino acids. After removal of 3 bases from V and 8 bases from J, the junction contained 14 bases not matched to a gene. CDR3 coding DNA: TGTGCCAGCAGCGGGGGACAGGGTAGTCGTTTACAAGAAAAACTGTTTTTT. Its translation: CASSGGQGSRLQEKLFF.

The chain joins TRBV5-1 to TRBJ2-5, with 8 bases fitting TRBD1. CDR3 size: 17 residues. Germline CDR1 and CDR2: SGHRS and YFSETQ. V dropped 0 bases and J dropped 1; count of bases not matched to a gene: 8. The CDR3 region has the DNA TGCGCCAGCAGCTTGGGGGTCGGACAGGGCACCCAAGAGACCCAGTACTTC. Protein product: CASSLGVGQGTQETQYF.

The CDR3 sequence: CATSRDQGELSTQYF. CDR3 bases: TGTGCCACCAGCAGAGATCAGGGGGAACTCTCTACGCAGTATTTT. The chain carries TRBV15 and TRBJ2-3, with 7 bases that match TRBD1. Germline V gene data show CDR1 as LNHNV and CDR2 as YYDKDF (reference sequence). V trimming: 0 bases; J trimming: 8 bases; junction bases outside the gene matches: 8. The CDR3 consists of 15 residues.

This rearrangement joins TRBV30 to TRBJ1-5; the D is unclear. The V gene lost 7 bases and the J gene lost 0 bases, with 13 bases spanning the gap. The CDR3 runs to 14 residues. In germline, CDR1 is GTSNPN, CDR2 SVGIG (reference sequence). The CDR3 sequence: CALSRQYSNQPQHF. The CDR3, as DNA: TGTGCCTTAAGCAGGCAATATAGCAATCAGCCCCAGCATTTT.

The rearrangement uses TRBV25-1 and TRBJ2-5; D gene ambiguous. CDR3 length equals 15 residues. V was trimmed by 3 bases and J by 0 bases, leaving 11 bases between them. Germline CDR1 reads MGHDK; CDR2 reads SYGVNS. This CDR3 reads CASSDNRLYQETQYF. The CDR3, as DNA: TGTGCCAGCAGTGATAACCGACTGTACCAAGAGACCCAGTACTTC. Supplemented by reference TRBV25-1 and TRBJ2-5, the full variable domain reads EADIYQTPRYLVIGTGKKITLECSQTMGHDKMYWYQQDPGMELHLIHYSYGVNSTEKGDLSSESTVSRIRTEHFPLTLESARPSHTSQYLCASSDNRLYQETQYFGPGTRLLVL.

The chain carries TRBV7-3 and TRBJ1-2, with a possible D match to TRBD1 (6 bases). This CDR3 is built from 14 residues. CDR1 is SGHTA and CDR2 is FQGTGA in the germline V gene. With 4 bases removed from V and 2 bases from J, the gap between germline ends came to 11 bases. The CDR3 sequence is CASSSGRGNYGYTF. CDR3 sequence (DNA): TGTGCCAGCAGCTCAGGGAGGGGGAACTATGGCTACACCTTC. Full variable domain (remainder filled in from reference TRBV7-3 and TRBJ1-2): GAGVSQTPSNKVTEKGKYVELRCDPISGHTALYWYRQSLGQGPEFLIYFQGTGAADDSGLPNDRFFAVRPEGSVSTLKIQRTERGDSAVYLCASSSGRGNYGYTFGSGTRLTVV.

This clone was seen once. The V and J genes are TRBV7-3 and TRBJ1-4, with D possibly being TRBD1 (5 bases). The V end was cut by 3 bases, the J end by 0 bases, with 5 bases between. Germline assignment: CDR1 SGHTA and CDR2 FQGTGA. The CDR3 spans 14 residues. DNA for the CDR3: TGTGCCAGCAGCTTGACAGCAACTAATGAAAAACTGTTTTTT. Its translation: CASSLTATNEKLFF.

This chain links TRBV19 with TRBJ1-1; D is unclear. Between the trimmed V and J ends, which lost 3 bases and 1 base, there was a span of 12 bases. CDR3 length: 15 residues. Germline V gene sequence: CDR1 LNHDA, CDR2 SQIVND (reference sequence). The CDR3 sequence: CASSIEALKNTEAFF. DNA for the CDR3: TGTGCCAGTAGTATTGAGGCTCTTAAGAACACTGAAGCTTTCTTT.

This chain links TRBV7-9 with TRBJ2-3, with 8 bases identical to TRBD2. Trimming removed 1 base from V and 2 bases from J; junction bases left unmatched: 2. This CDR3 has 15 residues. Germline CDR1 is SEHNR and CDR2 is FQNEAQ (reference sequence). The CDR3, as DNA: TGTGCCAGCAGCTTAGGCGGGGGGCCCACAGATACGCAGTATTTT. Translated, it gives CASSLGGGPTDTQYF.